These T cell receptor beta chains were read from a single sample in a study of T cell clones after liver transplantation. Only in-frame clones appear in the TCRdb table, and some are missing; sequencing was by immunoSEQ multiplex PCR. The repertoire consists of around 110,000 clones, with 90% occurring once and the leading ten covering 0.83%. The sequencing used CD4+ T cells from blood, collected 12 months after liver transplant. These TCRs come from a human patient who received a liver transplant. The graft donor may account for some of the T cells. CDR3s include the opening cysteine and the closing phenylalanine or tryptophan. A D gene is named only where the DNA matches it firmly. Clone sizes are given selectively: once, few, many, or a class where the clone is expanded.

TRBV5-5	.	TRBJ2-7	.	TGTGCCACTCCTATTCAGTACTTC	CATPIQYF
TRBV7-9	.	TRBJ2-1	TRBD2	TGTGCCAGCAGCTTTGGGGGGCTAGCGGGAGACGGGTATGAGCAGTTCTTC	CASSFGGLAGDGYEQFF
TRBV2	.	TRBJ1-1	.	TGTGCCAGCAGTGAAGCGAACACAGTCACTGAAGCTTTCTTT	CASSEANTVTEAFF
TRBV4-2	.	TRBJ2-1	.	TGTGCCAGCAGCCAAGAATTGGGGCAGTTCTTC	CASSQELGQFF
TRBV28	.	TRBJ2-3	TRBD1	TGTGCCAGCAGCCGGGACAGGAGGGCGGATACGCAGTATTTT	CASSRDRRADTQYF
TRBV5-4	once	TRBJ2-2	.	TGTGCCAGCAGCTTGGTAGGGACTCGTACCGGGGAGCTGTTTTTT	CASSLVGTRTGELFF
TRBV5-1	once	TRBJ1-3	.	TGCGCCAGCAGCTTTTCAGGGTCAAACACCATATATTTT	CASSFSGSNTIYF
TRBV5-1	.	TRBJ2-1	.	TGCGCCAGCAGCTTAGCGGCCCAGGGAGATGAGCAGTTCTTC	CASSLAAQGDEQFF
TRBV27	.	TRBJ2-3	.	TGTGCCAGCAGTACACAGGGTGGGCGGCAGTATTTT	CASSTQGGRQYF
TRBV11-3	.	TRBJ1-1	TRBD1	TGTGCCAGCAGCTTAGGGGACAGTATGGGCACTGAAGCTTTCTTT	CASSLGDSMGTEAFF
TRBV19	.	TRBJ1-4	TRBD1	TGTGCCAGTAGTAAGACAGGGGGAGATGAAAAACTGTTTTTT	CASSKTGGDEKLFF
TRBV5-1	.	TRBJ2-5	.	TGCGCCAGCAGCTCACCCCAAGAGACCCAGTACTTC	CASSSPQETQYF
TRBV11-3	.	TRBJ2-7	.	TGTGCCAGCAGCTTACTCCCCCTGGGGTACGAGCAGTACTTC	CASSLLPLGYEQYF
TRBV4-1	.	TRBJ1-5	TRBD1	TGCGCCAGCAGCCAAGATTTCCAGGGGGCAGGTAGCAATCAGCCCCAGCATTTT	CASSQDFQGAGSNQPQHF
TRBV7-3	.	TRBJ2-3	.	TGTGCCAGCAGCTTAACGGGTAGCACAGATACGCAGTATTTT	CASSLTGSTDTQYF
TRBV28	.	TRBJ2-5	.	TGTGCCAGCAGCAGGGAAGCCAAGACCCAGTACTTC	CASSREAKTQYF
TRBV5-1	.	TRBJ2-1	TRBD1	TGCGCCAGCAGTCAAACCGCGCGGGACAGGGCTGAGCAGTTCTTC	CASSQTARDRAEQFF
TRBV28	once	TRBJ1-1	.	TGTGCCAGCAGTTTAGTGGTAACTGAAGCTTTCTTT	CASSLVVTEAFF
TRBV19	.	TRBJ2-7	TRBD1	TGTGCCAGTAGTATCAGCCCGGGACAGGGATCCTACGAGCAGTACTTC	CASSISPGQGSYEQYF
TRBV7-8	.	TRBJ2-1	.	TGTGCCAGCAGCCCCCAGGAGTACTACAATGAGCAGTTCTTC	CASSPQEYYNEQFF
TRBV7-2	.	TRBJ1-5	.	TGTGCCAGCAGCTTAGCGACAAGCAATCAGCCCCAGCATTTT	CASSLATSNQPQHF
TRBV5-6	.	TRBJ2-2	.	TGTGCCAGCAGCCTACAGGGTTCCACCGGGGAGCTGTTTTTT	CASSLQGSTGELFF
TRBV11-3	.	TRBJ2-1	.	TGTGCCAGCAGCTTGCGCAGGGTCACCTACAATGAGCAGTTCTTC	CASSLRRVTYNEQFF
TRBV10-3	.	TRBJ1-2	.	TGTGCCATCAGTGATGTCGTCACGAGTACCCCTAACTATGGCTACACCTTC	CAISDVVTSTPNYGYTF
TRBV11-2	.	TRBJ2-7	TRBD2	TGTGCCAGCAGCCCCCCTGGGCGGGAGGGCCTCGAGCAGTACTTC	CASSPPGREGLEQYF
TRBV29-1	.	TRBJ2-3	.	TGCAGCGTTCGTACAGGGAGAGGCACAGATACGCAGTATTTT	CSVRTGRGTDTQYF
TRBV11-2	.	TRBJ2-3	TRBD1	TGTGCCAGCAGCTTCCTTCAGGGGGCGGGAGATACGCAGTATTTT	CASSFLQGAGDTQYF
TRBV6-1	.	TRBJ1-5	.	TGTGCCAGCAGTGAACAGAAAAATCAGCCCCAGCATTTT	CASSEQKNQPQHF
TRBV7-2	.	TRBJ1-2	.	TGTGCCAGCAGCCTCTTTCGTGCTCCCGATGGCTACACCTTC	CASSLFRAPDGYTF
TRBV5-4	.	TRBJ2-2	TRBD2	TGTGCCAGCAGCTTTCCGGGACTAGCGGAGAAGGGCGGGGAGCTGTTTTTT	CASSFPGLAEKGGELFF
TRBV6-5	few	TRBJ2-1	TRBD1	TGTGCCAGCAGCAGGGACAGCGTCTACAATGAGCAGTTCTTC	CASSRDSVYNEQFF
TRBV6-5	.	TRBJ2-7	.	TGTGCCAGCAGTTATAGGGGCTCCTACGAGCAGTACTTC	CASSYRGSYEQYF
TRBV29-1	.	TRBJ2-5	TRBD2	TGCAGCGCCGCACTAGCGGGAGGGCCTGAGACCCAGTACTTC	CSAALAGGPETQYF